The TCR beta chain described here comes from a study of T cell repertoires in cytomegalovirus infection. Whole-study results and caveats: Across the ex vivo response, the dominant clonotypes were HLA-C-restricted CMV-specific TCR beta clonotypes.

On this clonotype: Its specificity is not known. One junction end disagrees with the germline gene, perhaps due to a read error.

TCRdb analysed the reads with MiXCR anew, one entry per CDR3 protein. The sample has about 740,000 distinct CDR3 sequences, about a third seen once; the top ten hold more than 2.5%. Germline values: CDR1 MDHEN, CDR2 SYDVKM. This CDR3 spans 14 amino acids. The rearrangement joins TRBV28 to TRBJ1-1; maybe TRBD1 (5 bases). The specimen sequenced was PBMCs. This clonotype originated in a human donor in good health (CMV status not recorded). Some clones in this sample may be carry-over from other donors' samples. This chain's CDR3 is CAISLGVMNTEAFF. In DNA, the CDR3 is TGTGCCATCAGTTTAGGGGTGATGAACACTGAAGCTTTCTTT.